The rows below give T cell receptor beta chains drawn from one sample of a study of blood T cell repertoires in COVID-19. The method was immunoSEQ multiplex PCR; TCRdb's version includes in-frame clones alone and lacks a portion of them. The sample carries some 250,000 clones, about 80% recorded once. Material: PBMCs or T cells enriched from blood (not recorded which). The receptors come from a man aged 40-49 years who had recovered from COVID-19. Each CDR3 is given with its conserved first and last residue. D genes are given only for firm matches. Clone size is given for some rows only: seen once, a few or many times, or a class if the clone is expanded.

abundance: many; j_gene: TRBJ1-3; v_gene: TRBV9; d_gene: NA; CDR3nt: TGTGCCAGCAGCCCATCTGGAAACACCATATATTTT; CDR3aa: CASSPSGNTIYF
abundance: NA; j_gene: TRBJ2-3; v_gene: TRBV6-1; d_gene: NA; CDR3nt: TGTGCCAGCAGGGATATAGCCGCAGATACGCAGTATTTT; CDR3aa: CASRDIAADTQYF
abundance: NA; j_gene: TRBJ1-3; v_gene: TRBV19; d_gene: NA; CDR3nt: TGTGCCAGTAGTACACAAGGAAACACCATATATTTT; CDR3aa: CASSTQGNTIYF
abundance: NA; j_gene: TRBJ2-1; v_gene: TRBV11-3; d_gene: TRBD1; CDR3nt: TGTGCCAGCAGCTTAGCACAGGGGCTTTTCCATGAGCAGTTCTTC; CDR3aa: CASSLAQGLFHEQFF
abundance: NA; j_gene: TRBJ1-2; v_gene: TRBV27; d_gene: TRBD1; CDR3nt: TGTGCCAGCAGTGCATGGACAGGGGCCCCATATGGCTACACCTTC; CDR3aa: CASSAWTGAPYGYTF
abundance: NA; j_gene: TRBJ1-1; v_gene: TRBV18; d_gene: NA; CDR3nt: TGTGCCAGCTCACCAATGGGGGGGCTGAACACTGAAGCTTTCTTT; CDR3aa: CASSPMGGLNTEAFF
abundance: NA; j_gene: TRBJ1-4; v_gene: TRBV5-1; d_gene: NA; CDR3nt: TGCGCCAGCAGCCGCGGGGACAATGAAAAACTGTTTTTT; CDR3aa: CASSRGDNEKLFF
abundance: NA; j_gene: TRBJ2-7; v_gene: TRBV5-1; d_gene: NA; CDR3nt: TGCGCCAGCAGCATGGTCGAGGATTCGGGGGAGCAGTACTTC; CDR3aa: CASSMVEDSGEQYF
abundance: few; j_gene: TRBJ1-1; v_gene: TRBV12-3/TRBV12-4; d_gene: NA; CDR3nt: TGTGCCAGCAGCCTAAGGGGTACGGCGAAAGCTTTCTTT; CDR3aa: CASSLRGTAKAFF
abundance: NA; j_gene: TRBJ1-6; v_gene: TRBV9; d_gene: NA; CDR3nt: TGTGCCAGCAGCGTAGAAACAGGGAATTCACCCCTCCACTTT; CDR3aa: CASSVETGNSPLHF
abundance: once; j_gene: TRBJ2-3; v_gene: TRBV15; d_gene: TRBD2; CDR3nt: TGTGCCACCAGCAGAGAGAACTGGAAGGCTAGCGGGGGGGCGACAGATACGCAGTATTTT; CDR3aa: CATSRENWKASGGATDTQYF
abundance: NA; j_gene: TRBJ1-2; v_gene: TRBV15; d_gene: NA; CDR3nt: TGTGCCACCAGCAGAGAGGCAAGCGGCTATGGCTACACCTTC; CDR3aa: CATSREASGYGYTF
abundance: NA; j_gene: TRBJ1-1; v_gene: TRBV15; d_gene: NA; CDR3nt: TGTGCCACCAGCAGGCCTAGGGGGAATGAAGCTTTCTTT; CDR3aa: CATSRPRGNEAFF
abundance: NA; j_gene: TRBJ2-1; v_gene: TRBV7-9; d_gene: TRBD1; CDR3nt: TGTGCCAGCAGCTTAGACCAGGGGGATGAGCAGTTCTTC; CDR3aa: CASSLDQGDEQFF
abundance: NA; j_gene: TRBJ2-5; v_gene: TRBV7-9; d_gene: TRBD1; CDR3nt: TGTGCCAGCAGCTTAGGTGGACAGGGTGGGACCCAGTACTTC; CDR3aa: CASSLGGQGGTQYF
abundance: NA; j_gene: TRBJ2-1; v_gene: TRBV2; d_gene: NA; CDR3nt: TGTGCCAGCAGAAAGGGGGGGGGTGCCTACAATGAGCAGTTCTTC; CDR3aa: CASRKGGGAYNEQFF
abundance: few; j_gene: TRBJ1-2; v_gene: TRBV28; d_gene: TRBD1; CDR3nt: TGTGCCAGCCCGGGACAGCAAATCTATGGCTACACCTTC; CDR3aa: CASPGQQIYGYTF
abundance: once; j_gene: TRBJ2-7; v_gene: TRBV5-1; d_gene: TRBD1; CDR3nt: TGCGCCAGTTTCCGGGACAGGGAGGACGAGCAGTACTTC; CDR3aa: CASFRDREDEQYF
abundance: NA; j_gene: TRBJ2-5; v_gene: TRBV28; d_gene: NA; CDR3nt: TGTGCCAGTAACAGCCTGGGGACCCAGTACTTC; CDR3aa: CASNSLGTQYF
abundance: NA; j_gene: TRBJ2-3; v_gene: TRBV12-5; d_gene: NA; CDR3nt: TGTGCTAGTGGGTCTATCGGACTAGATACGCAGTATTTT; CDR3aa: CASGSIGLDTQYF
abundance: once; j_gene: TRBJ1-6; v_gene: TRBV11-2; d_gene: TRBD1; CDR3nt: TGTGCCAGCAGCCCAGACAGGGAAATCTCACCCCTCCACTTT; CDR3aa: CASSPDREISPLHF
abundance: NA; j_gene: TRBJ1-4; v_gene: TRBV2; d_gene: NA; CDR3nt: TGTGCCAGCAGTGGAACAGGGCTCGAAAAACTGTTTTTT; CDR3aa: CASSGTGLEKLFF
abundance: NA; j_gene: TRBJ1-6; v_gene: TRBV30; d_gene: TRBD1; CDR3nt: TGTGCCTGGAGGGGGACAGGCCGATACCTCCACTTT; CDR3aa: CAWRGTGRYLHF
abundance: NA; j_gene: TRBJ2-3; v_gene: TRBV2; d_gene: TRBD2; CDR3nt: TGTGCCAGCAGTCGCGGACTAGCGGGAGGAGATACGCAGTATTTT; CDR3aa: CASSRGLAGGDTQYF
abundance: once; j_gene: TRBJ1-1; v_gene: TRBV6-5; d_gene: TRBD1; CDR3nt: TGTGCCAGCAGTTACATCGGACAGGGGCTGAACACTGAAGCTTTCTTT; CDR3aa: CASSYIGQGLNTEAFF
abundance: once; j_gene: TRBJ2-5; v_gene: TRBV7-8; d_gene: NA; CDR3nt: TGTGCCAGCAGCCTCCCGCGGGGAGGCGGTGAGACCCAGTACTTC; CDR3aa: CASSLPRGGGETQYF
abundance: NA; j_gene: TRBJ1-5; v_gene: TRBV15; d_gene: NA; CDR3nt: TGTGCCACCGGCCAGGGGAATCAGCCCCAGCATTTT; CDR3aa: CATGQGNQPQHF
abundance: NA; j_gene: TRBJ1-2; v_gene: TRBV7-2; d_gene: TRBD1; CDR3nt: TGTGCCAGCAGTCAGGGACAGGTTAACTATGGCTACACCTTC; CDR3aa: CASSQGQVNYGYTF
abundance: NA; j_gene: TRBJ2-3; v_gene: TRBV5-1; d_gene: NA; CDR3nt: TGCGCCAGCATTGAACAGGGTGCAGATACGCAGTATTTT; CDR3aa: CASIEQGADTQYF
abundance: once; j_gene: TRBJ2-7; v_gene: TRBV9; d_gene: NA; CDR3nt: TGTGCCAGCAGCACCTCAGGGAGGACCTACGAGCAGTACTTC; CDR3aa: CASSTSGRTYEQYF
abundance: NA; j_gene: TRBJ2-7; v_gene: TRBV5-1; d_gene: NA; CDR3nt: TGCGCCAGCAGCTTGTCAGGGGCGGTTTACGAGCAGTACTTC; CDR3aa: CASSLSGAVYEQYF
abundance: NA; j_gene: TRBJ1-6; v_gene: TRBV11-2; d_gene: NA; CDR3nt: TGTGCCAGCAGCTTAGCTGGAGGGTATTCACCCCTCCACTTT; CDR3aa: CASSLAGGYSPLHF
abundance: NA; j_gene: TRBJ2-5; v_gene: TRBV7-2; d_gene: TRBD1; CDR3nt: TGTGCCAGCAGCCGTGACAGGGGGGAGACCCAGTACTTC; CDR3aa: CASSRDRGETQYF
abundance: NA; j_gene: TRBJ1-1; v_gene: TRBV7-9; d_gene: NA; CDR3nt: TGTGCCAGCAGTTCAGCCGGGGCTGAAGCTTTCTTT; CDR3aa: CASSSAGAEAFF
abundance: NA; j_gene: TRBJ2-5; v_gene: TRBV28; d_gene: NA; CDR3nt: TGTGCCAGCAGTTTATCTCCGGGGCAAGAGACCCAGTACTTC; CDR3aa: CASSLSPGQETQYF
abundance: NA; j_gene: TRBJ2-1; v_gene: TRBV27; d_gene: TRBD1; CDR3nt: TGTGCCAGCAGTTTAACGGGACAGGGGGCAGGAAGGGCCTACAATGAGCAGTTCTTC; CDR3aa: CASSLTGQGAGRAYNEQFF
abundance: once; j_gene: TRBJ2-3; v_gene: TRBV9; d_gene: NA; CDR3nt: TGTGCCAGCAGCCCCTATACAGATACGCAGTATTTT; CDR3aa: CASSPYTDTQYF
abundance: NA; j_gene: TRBJ1-5; v_gene: TRBV3-1/TRBV3-2; d_gene: NA; CDR3nt: TGTGCCAGCAGCCTCTCTCGGTGGGGGCGCAATCAGCCCCAGCATTTT; CDR3aa: CASSLSRWGRNQPQHF
abundance: NA; j_gene: TRBJ1-1; v_gene: TRBV7-9; d_gene: NA; CDR3nt: TGTGCCAGCAGCCTGGGTGGGACTATGAACACTGAAGCTTTCTTT; CDR3aa: CASSLGGTMNTEAFF
abundance: NA; j_gene: TRBJ1-4; v_gene: TRBV5-1; d_gene: NA; CDR3nt: TGCGCCACCCAGGAGGACGAAAAACTGTTTTTT; CDR3aa: CATQEDEKLFF
abundance: NA; j_gene: TRBJ1-5; v_gene: TRBV7-2; d_gene: TRBD1; CDR3nt: TGTGCCAGCAGCCCGGACAGGGGCACTAATAGCAATCAGCCCCAGCATTTT; CDR3aa: CASSPDRGTNSNQPQHF
abundance: NA; j_gene: TRBJ1-2; v_gene: TRBV7-3; d_gene: NA; CDR3nt: TGTGCCAGCAGCTTACTCGGGGACTATGGCTACACCTTC; CDR3aa: CASSLLGDYGYTF
abundance: NA; j_gene: TRBJ2-7; v_gene: TRBV21-1; d_gene: NA; CDR3nt: TGTGCCAGCAGCAAACTCTCAAGGAAACTAAACTACGAGCAGTACTTC; CDR3aa: CASSKLSRKLNYEQYF
abundance: NA; j_gene: TRBJ2-3; v_gene: TRBV19; d_gene: TRBD2; CDR3nt: TGTGCCAGTAGGGACACTAGCGGGAGTATAGATACGCAGTATTTT; CDR3aa: CASRDTSGSIDTQYF
abundance: NA; j_gene: TRBJ2-1; v_gene: TRBV28; d_gene: TRBD2; CDR3nt: TGTGCCAGCAGCCCCGCGGTAGCGGGGGGCAATGAGCAGTTCTTC; CDR3aa: CASSPAVAGGNEQFF
abundance: NA; j_gene: TRBJ1-4; v_gene: TRBV5-4; d_gene: NA; CDR3nt: TGTGCCAGCAGCTTGGGACAGATAACAACTAATGAAAAACTGTTTTTT; CDR3aa: CASSLGQITTNEKLFF
abundance: NA; j_gene: TRBJ2-1; v_gene: TRBV3-1/TRBV3-2; d_gene: TRBD1; CDR3nt: TGTGCCAGCAGCCGAGGACTTCCCGGGACAGGAAGGGGGTTCTTC; CDR3aa: CASSRGLPGTGRGFF
abundance: NA; j_gene: TRBJ1-2; v_gene: TRBV24-1; d_gene: TRBD1; CDR3nt: TGTGCCACCAGTGTCGGACAGGGGGCTTATGGCTACACCTTC; CDR3aa: CATSVGQGAYGYTF